Each of the 28 T cell receptor beta chains below was sequenced from the same sample in a study of shared clonotypes between healthy human individuals. Only in-frame clones appear in the TCRdb table, and some are missing; sequencing was by immunoSEQ multiplex PCR. The data show some 2,100,000 clones, approximately 96% seen once. Material for sequencing was naive CD4+ T cells sorted from blood. Subset described: CD45RA+ positively selected. Receptors originate from a young man in good health.

As for this clone: The same CDR3 can be traced to other DNA sequences in this sample. The chain carries TRBV20-1 and TRBJ1-1; D gene ambiguous. Trimming stripped 3 bases from V and 5 bases from J, with 7 bases between. CDR1 DFQATT and CDR2 SNEGSKA come from the germline V gene (reference sequence). The CDR3 runs 11 residues. This CDR3 reads CSARWGTEAFF. In nucleotides, the CDR3 is TGCAGTGCTAGGTGGGGAACTGAAGCTTTCTTT.

The chain is built from TRBV18 and TRBJ1-2, with 8 bases that match TRBD1. Germline CDR1 reads KGHSH; CDR2 reads LQKENI. J lost 8 bases, V lost 2 bases, and 10 bases had no gene match. The CDR3 sequence is 15 residues long. Written as DNA, the CDR3 is TGTGCCAGCTCACCAGAATCACAGGGGGTCTTAGGCTACACCTTC. Translation gives CASSPESQGVLGYTF.

The chain carries TRBV6-6 and TRBJ2-7; 7 nucleotides match TRBD2. The germline CDR1 and CDR2 sequences are MNHNY and SVGAGI (reference sequence). Trimming cost V 3 bases and J 2 bases; bases outside gene matches: 4. CDR3 length equals 14 residues. The CDR3: CASSYGEGTYEQYF. The CDR3 DNA sequence: TGTGCCAGCAGTTATGGGGAGGGGACCTACGAGCAGTACTTC.

The chain joins TRBV2 to TRBJ1-1, with D possibly matching TRBD1 (5 bases). V was pared by 6 bases and J by 2 bases, with 16 bases between. Germline V CDR1 and CDR2: SNHLY, FYNNEI. The CDR3 sequence is 15 residues long. Written as DNA, the CDR3 is TGTGCCAGCAGAGCCGGGGGACGGAGCAACACTGAAGCTTTCTTT. It codes for CASRAGGRSNTEAFF.

This chain joins TRBV20-1 and TRBJ2-1; D unclear. Germline values: CDR1 DFQATT, CDR2 SNEGSKA (reference sequence). The ends were cut back, 6 bases at V and 12 bases at J, with 15 bases in the middle. The CDR3 extends over 11 amino acids. The CDR3: CSATSLEAQFF. CDR3 coding DNA: TGCAGTGCCACCTCTCTAGAGGCGCAGTTCTTC.

This sequence joins TRBV2 and TRBJ1-4, with 8 bases that match TRBD1. Unmatched junction bases numbered 9, after V lost 7 bases and J lost 8 bases. The germline V gene encodes CDR1 SNHLY and CDR2 FYNNEI. The CDR3 contains 14 residues. As DNA, the CDR3 is TGTGCCAGCACGGGGCAGGGGGCGAAGGAAAAACTGTTTTTT. It encodes CASTGQGAKEKLFF.

This chain uses TRBV5-8 with TRBJ2-7, with D possibly TRBD1 on 6 matching bases. The germline gives CDR1 SGHTS, CDR2 YDEGEE. The CDR3 has 13 amino acids. The V and J ends lost 5 bases and 1 base respectively, with 10 bases between them. CDR3 protein: CASRPTGSYEQYF. The CDR3 DNA reads TGTGCCAGCAGGCCGACAGGATCCTACGAGCAGTACTTC.

The sample holds one count of this clone. The chain recombines TRBV30 with TRBJ2-7; 7 bases are shared with TRBD1. With V trimmed by 2 bases and J by 5 bases, 3 bases remained unmatched. This CDR3 is built from 12 residues. Germline lookup yields CDR1 GTSNPN and CDR2 SVGIG (reference sequence). CDR3 region: CAWSFTGDEQYF. The CDR3 coding sequence is TGTGCCTGGAGTTTCACAGGGGACGAGCAGTACTTC.

The chain has TRBV18 and TRBJ1-4; 9 bases align to TRBD1. The trim removed 3 bases at V and 5 bases at J, leaving 13 bases unmatched. CDR1 is KGHSH, CDR2 LQKENI, per germline. CDR3 length: 18 residues. CDR3 region: CASSPYGGSGTGNEKLFF. The CDR3 region has the DNA TGTGCCAGCTCACCCTACGGGGGCTCCGGGACAGGGAATGAAAAACTGTTTTTT.

This chain links TRBV11-2 with TRBJ2-5; 9 positions agree with TRBD2. V shed 0 bases and J 9 bases; nucleotides not matched to a gene: 5. Germline CDR1 reads SGHAT; CDR2 reads FQNNGV. The CDR3 runs to 14 residues. This CDR3 reads CASSLESAGGPQYF. CDR3 DNA sequence: TGTGCCAGCAGCTTAGAGTCAGCGGGGGGCCCCCAGTACTTC.

CDR3 in amino acids: CASSLRGFGLGSYNEQFF. The CDR3 nucleotides read TGTGCCAGCAGCTTAAGGGGATTTGGTTTAGGATCCTACAATGAGCAGTTCTTC. The V gene is TRBV7-2, the J gene TRBJ2-1; a possible D gene is TRBD1 (5 bases). Trimming cost V 2 bases and J 1 base, with 18 bases left between them. This CDR3 comprises 18 residues. CDR1 and CDR2 (germline): SGHTA, FQGNSA.

This chain links TRBV5-4 with TRBJ1-2; D unresolved. The CDR3 spans 15 residues. V lost 3 bases and J lost 4, with 16 bases in between. CDR1 SGHNT and CDR2 YYREEE come from the germline V gene (reference sequence). For the CDR3, the DNA is TGTGCCAGCAGCTCAATCCGTGACCGTTCCTATGGCTACACCTTC. It translates to CASSSIRDRSYGYTF.

For this clone: This specimen includes other DNA sequences encoding the same CDR3. The V and J genes are TRBV30 and TRBJ2-5; D might be TRBD2 (6 bases). The V and J ends lost 0 bases and 5 bases respectively, with 10 bases between them. Per germline, CDR1 GTSNPN and CDR2 SVGIG (reference sequence). CDR3 length equals 13 residues. The DNA for the CDR3 is TGTGCCTGGAGTGTCTTGGCGGGGGAGACCCAGTACTTC. Protein product: CAWSVLAGETQYF.

This rearrangement joins TRBV4-1 to TRBJ1-5, with 7 bases that match TRBD1. Per germline, CDR1 MGHRA and CDR2 YSYEKL. The CDR3 has 15 amino acids. V shed 4 bases, J shed 4 bases, and the junction held 7 bases outside the gene matches. The CDR3 sequence: CASSRLGTANQPQHF. CDR3 bases: TGCGCCAGCAGCCGGCTCGGGACAGCTAATCAGCCCCAGCATTTT.

The chain recombines TRBV6-6 with TRBJ1-2; D call uncertain. The CDR3 runs 12 residues. The germline V gene encodes CDR1 MNHNY and CDR2 SVGAGI (reference sequence). V was pared by 4 bases and J by 8 bases, with 11 bases between. CDR3 bases: TGTGCCAGCAGTTCGAGAGGTTTCGGCTACACCTTC. The encoded protein is CASSSRGFGYTF.

The chain employs TRBV27 and TRBJ1-2, with D maybe TRBD1 (5 bases). Between the trimmed V and J ends, which lost 2 bases and 4 bases, there was a span of 17 bases. Germline loops: CDR1 MNHEY, CDR2 SMNVEV (reference sequence). The CDR3 is 16 residues long. CDR3 coding DNA: TGTGCCAGCAGTTTAGGGGCCGAAAAAGGTGGCTATGGCTACACCTTC. Protein sequence: CASSLGAEKGGYGYTF.

The chain carries TRBV7-9 and TRBJ2-5, with D uncertain. The CDR3 is made up of 15 amino acids. The V gene lost 0 bases and the J gene lost 4 bases, with 12 bases spanning the gap. Germline values: CDR1 SEHNR, CDR2 FQNEAQ (reference sequence). The CDR3 DNA reads as TGTGCCAGCAGCTTAGCGTACCGGGCTGGAGAGACCCAGTACTTC. Its protein is CASSLAYRAGETQYF.

V is TRBV7-9 and J is TRBJ2-7; no reliable D call. Germline CDR1 SEHNR, CDR2 FQNEAQ (reference sequence). The CDR3 runs 8 residues. The V and J ends lost 7 bases and 8 bases respectively, with 3 bases between them. The CDR3 coding sequence is TGTGCCAGCAAGCAGCAGTACTTC. It translates to CASKQQYF.

The chain joins TRBV2 to TRBJ1-5, with 7 bases that match TRBD1. In germline, CDR1 is SNHLY, CDR2 FYNNEI. V shed 6 bases and J 2 bases; nucleotides not matched to a gene: 7. The CDR3 has 15 amino acids. The CDR3 bases are TGTGCCAGCAGGGGAGGACAGGCAGGCAATCAGCCCCAGCATTTT. It is translated as CASRGGQAGNQPQHF.

The chain uses TRBV4-1 and TRBJ1-6, with D uncertain. V gave up 2 bases and J gave up 0 bases, with 14 bases separating them. CDR3 length: 18 residues. Germline CDR1 MGHRA, CDR2 YSYEKL. This CDR3 reads CASSQWTGLSSYNSPLHF. The CDR3 bases are TGCGCCAGCAGCCAATGGACGGGGTTAAGCTCCTATAATTCACCCCTCCACTTT.

The chain links TRBV28 to TRBJ2-3; 16 nucleotides agree with TRBD2. The V and J ends lost 4 bases and 2 bases, in that order; junction bases with no gene match: 3. This CDR3 comprises 17 residues. Per germline, CDR1 MDHEN and CDR2 SYDVKM. The DNA for the CDR3 is TGTGCCAGCAGTTCGGGGACTAGCGGGAGGGTCACAGATACGCAGTATTTT. It encodes CASSSGTSGRVTDTQYF. The whole variable domain, remainder taken from reference TRBV28 and TRBJ2-3, is DVKVTQSSRYLVKRTGEKVFLECVQDMDHENMFWYRQDPGLGLRLIYFSYDVKMKEKGDIPEGYSVSREKKERFSLILESASTNQTSMYLCASSSGTSGRVTDTQYFGPGTRLTVL.

The chain combines TRBV18 with TRBJ1-1, with D maybe TRBD1 (5 bases). Trimming took off 4 bases at V and 3 bases at J, with 15 bases between the two ends. This CDR3 contains 15 residues. Germline V gene data show CDR1 as KGHSH and CDR2 as LQKENI. The CDR3 is CASSLRDSTDTEAFF. The DNA for the CDR3 is TGTGCCAGCTCACTACGAGACAGTACGGACACTGAAGCTTTCTTT.

In its sample, this clone was seen once. The chain links TRBV6-5 to TRBJ2-5, with D possibly being TRBD2 (5 bases). CDR3 length equals 15 residues. CDR1 and CDR2 from the germline V gene are MNHEY and SVGAGI. Trimming left V 0 bases short and J 7 bases short, with 15 bases between. The CDR3 loop reads CASSYSRLAVGTQYF. The DNA for the CDR3 is TGTGCCAGCAGTTACTCGAGGCTAGCAGTGGGGACCCAGTACTTC.

V and J are TRBV29-1 and TRBJ2-7; TRBD2 might be the D (6 bases). The CDR3 totals 14 residues. Trimming took off 6 bases at V and 1 base at J, with 16 bases between the two ends. In germline, CDR1 is SQVTM, CDR2 ANQGSEA. In nucleotides, the CDR3 is TGCAGCGTGGCTACTAGCTCCCCTTCCTACGAGCAGTACTTC. This sequence encodes CSVATSSPSYEQYF.

CDR3 in amino acids: CASSLDWITGNTIYF. The DNA of the CDR3 is TGTGCCAGCAGCTTAGATTGGATCACTGGAAACACCATATATTTT. The rearrangement uses TRBV11-2 and TRBJ1-3; D is unclear. CDR3 length equals 15 residues. Trimming removed 0 bases at V and 2 bases at J, with 8 bases between. Looked up from germline, CDR1 is SGHAT and CDR2 is FQNNGV.

V gene TRBV5-1 combines with J gene TRBJ2-3; D is possibly TRBD1 (5 bases). V lost 0 bases and J lost 7, with 12 bases in between. Per the germline V gene, CDR1 is SGHRS and CDR2 is YFSETQ. The CDR3 consists of 14 residues. This CDR3 is CASSLGQPLNTQYF. For the CDR3, the DNA is TGCGCCAGCAGCTTGGGACAGCCGTTGAATACGCAGTATTTT.

This chain uses TRBV25-1 with TRBJ1-2; D remains ambiguous. In germline, CDR1 is MGHDK, CDR2 SYGVNS. The CDR3 has 11 residues. Trimming removed 5 bases at V and 8 bases at J, with 9 bases between. This CDR3 reads CASSSLRGYTF. CDR3 in DNA: TGTGCCAGCAGTTCCCTTCGAGGCTACACCTTC.

The chain is built from TRBV6-1 and TRBJ2-7; 8 bases fit TRBD1. J was trimmed by 6 bases and V by 1 base; bases with no gene match: 11. This CDR3 has 16 residues. CDR1 and CDR2 from the germline V gene are MNHNS and SASEGT. The CDR3: CASSEERTGLRGEQYF. The CDR3 region has the DNA TGTGCCAGCAGTGAAGAGAGGACAGGGCTTCGAGGCGAGCAGTACTTC.